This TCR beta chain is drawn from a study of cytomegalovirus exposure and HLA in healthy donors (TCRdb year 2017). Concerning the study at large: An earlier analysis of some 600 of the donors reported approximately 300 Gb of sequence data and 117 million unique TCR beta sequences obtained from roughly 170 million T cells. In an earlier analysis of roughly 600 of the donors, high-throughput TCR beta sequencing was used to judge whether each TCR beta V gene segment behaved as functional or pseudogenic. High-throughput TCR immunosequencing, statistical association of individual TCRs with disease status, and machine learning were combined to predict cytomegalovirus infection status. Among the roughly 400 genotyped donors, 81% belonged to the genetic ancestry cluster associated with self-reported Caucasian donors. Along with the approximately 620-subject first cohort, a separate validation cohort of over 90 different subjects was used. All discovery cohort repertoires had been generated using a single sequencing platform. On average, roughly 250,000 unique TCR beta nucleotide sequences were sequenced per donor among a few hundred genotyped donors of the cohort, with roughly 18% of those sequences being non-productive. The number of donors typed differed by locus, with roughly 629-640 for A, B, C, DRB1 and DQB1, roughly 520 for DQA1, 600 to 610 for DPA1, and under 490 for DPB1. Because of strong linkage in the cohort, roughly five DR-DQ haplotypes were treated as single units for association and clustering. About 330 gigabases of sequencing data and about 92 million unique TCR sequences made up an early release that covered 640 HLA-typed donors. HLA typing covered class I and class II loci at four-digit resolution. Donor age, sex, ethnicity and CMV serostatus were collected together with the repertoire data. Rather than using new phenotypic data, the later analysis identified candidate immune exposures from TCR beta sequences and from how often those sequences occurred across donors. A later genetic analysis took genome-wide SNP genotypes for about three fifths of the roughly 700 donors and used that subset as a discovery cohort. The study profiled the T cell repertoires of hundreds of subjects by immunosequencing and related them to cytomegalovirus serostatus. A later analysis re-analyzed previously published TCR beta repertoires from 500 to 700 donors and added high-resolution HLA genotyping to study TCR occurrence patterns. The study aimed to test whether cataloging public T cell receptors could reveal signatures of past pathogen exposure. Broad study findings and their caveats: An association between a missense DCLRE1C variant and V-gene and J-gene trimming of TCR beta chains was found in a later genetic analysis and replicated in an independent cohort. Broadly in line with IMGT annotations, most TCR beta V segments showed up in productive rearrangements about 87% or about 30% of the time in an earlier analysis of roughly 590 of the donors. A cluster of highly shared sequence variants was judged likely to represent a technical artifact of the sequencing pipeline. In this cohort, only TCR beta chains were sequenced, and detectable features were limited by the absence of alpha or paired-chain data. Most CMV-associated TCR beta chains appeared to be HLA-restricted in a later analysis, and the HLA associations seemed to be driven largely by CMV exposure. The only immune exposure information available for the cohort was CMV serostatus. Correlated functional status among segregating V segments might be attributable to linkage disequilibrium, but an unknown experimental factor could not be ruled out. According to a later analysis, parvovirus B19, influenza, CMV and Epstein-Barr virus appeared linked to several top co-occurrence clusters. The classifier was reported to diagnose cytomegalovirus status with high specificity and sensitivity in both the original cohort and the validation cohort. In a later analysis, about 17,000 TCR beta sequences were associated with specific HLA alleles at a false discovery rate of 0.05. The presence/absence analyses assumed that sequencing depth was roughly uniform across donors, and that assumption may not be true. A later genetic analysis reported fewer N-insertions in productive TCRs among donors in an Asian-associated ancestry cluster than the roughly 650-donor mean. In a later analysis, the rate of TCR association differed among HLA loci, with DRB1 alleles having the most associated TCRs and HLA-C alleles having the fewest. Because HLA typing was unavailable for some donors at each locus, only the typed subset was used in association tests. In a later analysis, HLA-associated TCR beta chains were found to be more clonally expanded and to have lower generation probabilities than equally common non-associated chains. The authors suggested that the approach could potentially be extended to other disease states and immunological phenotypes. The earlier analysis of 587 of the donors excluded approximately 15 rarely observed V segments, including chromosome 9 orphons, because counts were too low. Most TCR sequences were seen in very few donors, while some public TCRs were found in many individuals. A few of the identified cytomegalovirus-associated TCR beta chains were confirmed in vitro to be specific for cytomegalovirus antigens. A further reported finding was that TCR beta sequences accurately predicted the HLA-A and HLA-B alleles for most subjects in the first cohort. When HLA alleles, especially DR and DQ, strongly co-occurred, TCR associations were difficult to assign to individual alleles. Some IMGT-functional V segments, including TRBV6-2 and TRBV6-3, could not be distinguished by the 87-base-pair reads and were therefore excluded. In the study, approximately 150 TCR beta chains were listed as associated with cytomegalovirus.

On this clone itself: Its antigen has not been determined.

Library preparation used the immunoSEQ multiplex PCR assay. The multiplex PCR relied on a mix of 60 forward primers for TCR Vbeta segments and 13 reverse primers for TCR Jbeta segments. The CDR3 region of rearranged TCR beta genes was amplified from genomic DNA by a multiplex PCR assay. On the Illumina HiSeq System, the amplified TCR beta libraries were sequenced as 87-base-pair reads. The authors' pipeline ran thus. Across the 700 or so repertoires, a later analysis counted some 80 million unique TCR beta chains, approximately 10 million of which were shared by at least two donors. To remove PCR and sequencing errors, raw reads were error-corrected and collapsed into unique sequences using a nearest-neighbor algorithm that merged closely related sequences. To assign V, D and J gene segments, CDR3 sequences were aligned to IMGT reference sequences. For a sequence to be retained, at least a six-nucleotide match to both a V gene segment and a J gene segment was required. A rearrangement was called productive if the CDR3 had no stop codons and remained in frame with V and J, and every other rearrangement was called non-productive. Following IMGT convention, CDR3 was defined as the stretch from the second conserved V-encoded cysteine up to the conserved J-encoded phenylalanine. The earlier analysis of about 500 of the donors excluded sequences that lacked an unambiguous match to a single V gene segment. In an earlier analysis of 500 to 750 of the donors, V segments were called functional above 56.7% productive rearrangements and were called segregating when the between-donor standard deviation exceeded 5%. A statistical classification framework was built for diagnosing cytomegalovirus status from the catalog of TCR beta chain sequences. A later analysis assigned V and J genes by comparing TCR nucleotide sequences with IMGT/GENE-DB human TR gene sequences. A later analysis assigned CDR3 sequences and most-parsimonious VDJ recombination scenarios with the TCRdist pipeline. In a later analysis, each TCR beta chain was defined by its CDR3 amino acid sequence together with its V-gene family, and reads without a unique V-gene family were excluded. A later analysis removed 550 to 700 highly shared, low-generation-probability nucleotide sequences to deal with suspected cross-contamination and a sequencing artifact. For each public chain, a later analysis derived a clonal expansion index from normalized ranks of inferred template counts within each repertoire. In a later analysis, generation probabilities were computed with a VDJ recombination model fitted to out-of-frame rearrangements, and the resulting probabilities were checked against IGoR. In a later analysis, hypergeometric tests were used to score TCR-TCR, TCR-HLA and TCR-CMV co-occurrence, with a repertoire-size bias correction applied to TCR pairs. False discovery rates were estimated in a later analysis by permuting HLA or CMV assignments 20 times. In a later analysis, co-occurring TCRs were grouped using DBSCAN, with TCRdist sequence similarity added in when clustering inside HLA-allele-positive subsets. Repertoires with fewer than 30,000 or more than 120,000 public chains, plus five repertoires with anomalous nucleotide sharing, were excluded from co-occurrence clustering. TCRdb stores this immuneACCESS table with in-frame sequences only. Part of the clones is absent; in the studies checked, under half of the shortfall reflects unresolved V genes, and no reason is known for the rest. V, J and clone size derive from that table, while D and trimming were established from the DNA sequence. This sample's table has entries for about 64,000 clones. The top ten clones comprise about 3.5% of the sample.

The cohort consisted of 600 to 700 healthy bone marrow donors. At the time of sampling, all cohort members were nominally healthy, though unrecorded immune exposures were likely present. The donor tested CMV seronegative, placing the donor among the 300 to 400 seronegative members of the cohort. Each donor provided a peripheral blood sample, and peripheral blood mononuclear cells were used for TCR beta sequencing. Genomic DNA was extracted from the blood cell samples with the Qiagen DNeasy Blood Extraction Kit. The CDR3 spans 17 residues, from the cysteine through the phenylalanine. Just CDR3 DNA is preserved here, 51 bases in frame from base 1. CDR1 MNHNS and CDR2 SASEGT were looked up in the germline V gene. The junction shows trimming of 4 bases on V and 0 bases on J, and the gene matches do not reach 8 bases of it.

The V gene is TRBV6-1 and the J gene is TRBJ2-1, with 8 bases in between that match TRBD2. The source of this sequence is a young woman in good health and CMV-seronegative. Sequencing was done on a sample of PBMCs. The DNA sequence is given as TGTGCCAGCAGTGTATCGGGAGGGGGAAGCTCCTACAATGAGCAGTTCTTC. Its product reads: CASSVSGGGSSYNEQFF.